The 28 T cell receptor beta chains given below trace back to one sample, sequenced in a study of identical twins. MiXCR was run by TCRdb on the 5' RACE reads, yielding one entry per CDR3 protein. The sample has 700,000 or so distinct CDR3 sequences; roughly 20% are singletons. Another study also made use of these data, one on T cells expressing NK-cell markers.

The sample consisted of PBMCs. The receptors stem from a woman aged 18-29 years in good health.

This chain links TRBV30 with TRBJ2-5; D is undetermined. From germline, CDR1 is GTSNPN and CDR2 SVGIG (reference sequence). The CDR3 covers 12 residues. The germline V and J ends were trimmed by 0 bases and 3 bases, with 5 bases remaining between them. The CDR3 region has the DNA TGTGCCTGGAGTGTACTCGAAGAGACCCAGTACTTC. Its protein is CAWSVLEETQYF.

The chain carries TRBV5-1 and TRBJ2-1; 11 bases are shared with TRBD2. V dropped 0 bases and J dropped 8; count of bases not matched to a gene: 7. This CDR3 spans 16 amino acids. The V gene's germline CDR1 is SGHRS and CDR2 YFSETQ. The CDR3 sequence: CASSLGLAGGVDEQFF. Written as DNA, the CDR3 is TGCGCCAGCAGCTTGGGCCTAGCGGGGGGTGTCGATGAGCAGTTCTTC.

The CDR3 here is CASSPPRGRYEQYF. The CDR3, as DNA: TGTGCCAGCAGTCCCCCCCGGGGACGTTACGAGCAGTACTTC. The V call is TRBV12-3 or TRBV12-4, the J call TRBJ2-7; TRBD1 or TRBD2 may be the D gene (5 bases each). The V end lost 5 bases, the J end lost 4 bases, and 15 bases lay between the germline ends. This CDR3 spans 14 amino acids.

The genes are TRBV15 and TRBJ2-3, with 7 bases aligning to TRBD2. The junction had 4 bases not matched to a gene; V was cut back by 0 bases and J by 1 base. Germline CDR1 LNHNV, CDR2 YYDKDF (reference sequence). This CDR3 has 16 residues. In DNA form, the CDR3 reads TGTGCCACCAGCAGAGATCGGCTAGCGGGCACAGATACGCAGTATTTT. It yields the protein CATSRDRLAGTDTQYF.

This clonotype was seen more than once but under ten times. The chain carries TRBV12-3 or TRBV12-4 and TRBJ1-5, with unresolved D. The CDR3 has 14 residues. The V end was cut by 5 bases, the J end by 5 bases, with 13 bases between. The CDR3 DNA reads TGTGCCAGCAGTCTCACTGCGTGGGATCAGCCCCAGCATTTT. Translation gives CASSLTAWDQPQHF.

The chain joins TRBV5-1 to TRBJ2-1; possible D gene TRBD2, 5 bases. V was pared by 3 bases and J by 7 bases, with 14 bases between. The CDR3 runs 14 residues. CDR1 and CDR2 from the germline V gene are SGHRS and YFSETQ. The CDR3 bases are TGCGCCAGCAGCTGGAGGACCGACGGGAATGAGCAGTTCTTC. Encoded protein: CASSWRTDGNEQFF.

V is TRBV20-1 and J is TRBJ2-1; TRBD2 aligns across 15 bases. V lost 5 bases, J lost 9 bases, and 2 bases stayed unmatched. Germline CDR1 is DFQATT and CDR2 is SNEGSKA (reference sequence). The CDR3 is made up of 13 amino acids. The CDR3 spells CSAGTSGGIEQFF. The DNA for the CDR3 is TGCAGTGCTGGGACTAGCGGGGGGATTGAGCAGTTCTTC.

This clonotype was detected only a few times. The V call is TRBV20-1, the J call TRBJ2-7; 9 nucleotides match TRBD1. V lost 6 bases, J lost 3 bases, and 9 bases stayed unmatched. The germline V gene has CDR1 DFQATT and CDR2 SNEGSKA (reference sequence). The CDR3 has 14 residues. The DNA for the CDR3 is TGCAGTGCCCGGGGACAGGGAGACCACTACGAGCAGTACTTC. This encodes CSARGQGDHYEQYF.

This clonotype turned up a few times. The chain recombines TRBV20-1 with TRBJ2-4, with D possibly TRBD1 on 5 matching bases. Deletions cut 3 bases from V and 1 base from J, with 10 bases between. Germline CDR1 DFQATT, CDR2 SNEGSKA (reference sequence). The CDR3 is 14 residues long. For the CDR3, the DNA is TGCAGTGCTAGCCTAGGGGTGGCCAAAAACATTCAGTACTTC. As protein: CSASLGVAKNIQYF.

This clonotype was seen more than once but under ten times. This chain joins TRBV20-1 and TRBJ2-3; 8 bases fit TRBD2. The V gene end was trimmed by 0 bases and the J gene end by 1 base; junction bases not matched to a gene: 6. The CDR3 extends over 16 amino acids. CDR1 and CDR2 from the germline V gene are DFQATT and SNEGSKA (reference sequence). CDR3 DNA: TGCAGTGCTAGAGATTTAGCGGGAATGGGCACAGATACGCAGTATTTT. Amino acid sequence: CSARDLAGMGTDTQYF.

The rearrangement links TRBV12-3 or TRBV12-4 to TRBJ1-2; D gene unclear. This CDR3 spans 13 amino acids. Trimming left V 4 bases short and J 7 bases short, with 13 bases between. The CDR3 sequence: CASSSYQVPGYTF. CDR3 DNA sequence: TGTGCCAGCAGTTCCTATCAGGTTCCTGGCTACACCTTC.

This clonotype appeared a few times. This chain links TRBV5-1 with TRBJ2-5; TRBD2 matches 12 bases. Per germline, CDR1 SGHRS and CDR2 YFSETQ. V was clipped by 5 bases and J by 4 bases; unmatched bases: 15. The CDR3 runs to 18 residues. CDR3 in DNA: TGCGCCAGCAGGACTAGCGGGAGTCTAGTCGTTTCCGGAGAGACCCAGTACTTC. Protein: CASRTSGSLVVSGETQYF.

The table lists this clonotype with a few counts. The CDR3 protein is CSVHTGTQDTQYF. In DNA form, the CDR3 reads TGCAGCGTTCACACCGGGACCCAAGATACGCAGTATTTT. The chain links TRBV29-1 to TRBJ2-3; possibly TRBD1 or TRBD2 for D (5 bases each). Germline values: CDR1 SQVTM, CDR2 ANQGSEA. CDR3 size: 13 residues. With 5 bases removed from V and 5 bases from J, the gap between germline ends came to 14 bases.

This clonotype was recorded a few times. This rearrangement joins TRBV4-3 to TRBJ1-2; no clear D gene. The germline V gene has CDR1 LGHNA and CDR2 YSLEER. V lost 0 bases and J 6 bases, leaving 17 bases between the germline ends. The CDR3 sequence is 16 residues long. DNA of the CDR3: TGCGCCAGCAGCCAAGAGAGGAGACACGGTCCGAATGGCTACACCTTC. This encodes CASSQERRHGPNGYTF.

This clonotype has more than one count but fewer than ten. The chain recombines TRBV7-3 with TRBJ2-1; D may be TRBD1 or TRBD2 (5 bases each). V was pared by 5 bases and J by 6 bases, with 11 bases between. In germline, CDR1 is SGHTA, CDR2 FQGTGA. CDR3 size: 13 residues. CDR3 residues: CASSRGGGNEQFF. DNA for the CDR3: TGTGCCAGCAGCCGGGGTGGGGGCAATGAGCAGTTCTTC.

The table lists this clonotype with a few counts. The CDR3 protein is CASSVGTGRNEKLFF. As DNA, the CDR3 is TGCGCCAGCAGCGTTGGGACAGGGAGGAATGAAAAACTGTTTTTT. This chain uses TRBV5-1 with TRBJ1-4; 9 bases map to TRBD1. Germline CDR1 and CDR2: SGHRS and YFSETQ. V gave up 4 bases and J gave up 5 bases; unmatched junction bases: 6. The CDR3 runs 15 residues. The full variable domain, in which reference TRBV5-1 and TRBJ1-4 provide the parts outside the CDR3, is KAGVTQTPRYLIKTRGQQVTLSCSPISGHRSVSWYQQTPGQGLQFLFEYFSETQRNKGNFPGRFSGRQFSNSRSEMNVSTLELGDSALYLCASSVGTGRNEKLFFGSGTQLSVL.

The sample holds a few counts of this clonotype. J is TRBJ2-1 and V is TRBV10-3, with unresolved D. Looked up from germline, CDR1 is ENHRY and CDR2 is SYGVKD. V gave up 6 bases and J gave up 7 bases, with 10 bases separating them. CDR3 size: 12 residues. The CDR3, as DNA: TGTGCCATCAGACCGACTGAGAATGAGCAGTTCTTC. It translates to CAIRPTENEQFF.

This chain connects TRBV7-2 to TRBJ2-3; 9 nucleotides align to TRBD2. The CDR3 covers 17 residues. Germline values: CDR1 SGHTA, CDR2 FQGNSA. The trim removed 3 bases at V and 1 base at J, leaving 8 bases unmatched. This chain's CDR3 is CASSFVAGGARTDTQYF. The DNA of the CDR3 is TGTGCCAGCAGCTTTGTGGCGGGGGGGGCCCGCACAGATACGCAGTATTTT.

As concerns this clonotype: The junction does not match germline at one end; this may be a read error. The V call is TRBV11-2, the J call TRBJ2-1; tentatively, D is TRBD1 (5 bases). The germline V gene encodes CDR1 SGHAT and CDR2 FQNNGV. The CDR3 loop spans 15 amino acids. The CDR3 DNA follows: TGTGCCACCAGCCCAGGCCAGGGTACCTACAATGAGCAGTTCTTC. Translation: CATSPGQGTYNEQFF. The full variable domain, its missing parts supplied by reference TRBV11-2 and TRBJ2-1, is EAGVAQSPRYKIIEKRQSVAFWCNPISGHATLYWYQQILGQGPKLLIQFQNNGVVDDSQLPKDRFSAERLKGVDSTLKIQPAKLEDSAVYLCATSPGQGTYNEQFFGPGTRLTVL.

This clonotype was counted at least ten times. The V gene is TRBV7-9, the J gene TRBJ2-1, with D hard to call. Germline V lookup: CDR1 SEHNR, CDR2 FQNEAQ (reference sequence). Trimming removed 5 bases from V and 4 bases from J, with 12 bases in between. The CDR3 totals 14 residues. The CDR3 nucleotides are TGTGCCAGCAGCGTAGAGCAAACTTACAATGAGCAGTTCTTC. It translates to CASSVEQTYNEQFF.

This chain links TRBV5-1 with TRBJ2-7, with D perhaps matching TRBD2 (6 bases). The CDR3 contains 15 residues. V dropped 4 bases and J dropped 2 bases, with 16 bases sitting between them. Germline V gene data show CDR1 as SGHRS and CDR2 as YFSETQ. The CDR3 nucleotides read TGCGCCAGCAGCCAAGGTGCGCGGGACCCCTACGAGCAGTACTTC. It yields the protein CASSQGARDPYEQYF.

Written as DNA, the CDR3 is TGTGCCAGCAGTAGGGCGGGAGGCGGCGAGCAGTACTTC. This gives the protein CASSRAGGGEQYF. The chain employs TRBV25-1 and TRBJ2-7, with TRBD2 matching 8 bases. Germline V gives CDR1 MGHDK, CDR2 SYGVNS. The V gene end was trimmed by 5 bases and the J gene end by 6 bases; junction bases not matched to a gene: 6. The CDR3 extends over 13 amino acids.

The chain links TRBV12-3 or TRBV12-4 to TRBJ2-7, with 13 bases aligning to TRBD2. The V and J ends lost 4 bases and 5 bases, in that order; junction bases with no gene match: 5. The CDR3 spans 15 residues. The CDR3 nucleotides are TGTGCCAGCAGTTCCGGGACTAGCGGGACGAACGAGCAGTACTTC. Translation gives CASSSGTSGTNEQYF.

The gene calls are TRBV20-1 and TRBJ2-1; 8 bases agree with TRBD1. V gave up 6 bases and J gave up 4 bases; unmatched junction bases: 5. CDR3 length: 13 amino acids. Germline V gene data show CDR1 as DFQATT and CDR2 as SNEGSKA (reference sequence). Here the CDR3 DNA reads TGCAGTGCCACCCGGGACAGGTACAATGAGCAGTTCTTC. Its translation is CSATRDRYNEQFF.

The CDR3 DNA reads TGTGCCAGCAGCTCCCGACTAGCGGGGAATGAGCAGTTCTTC. This translates into CASSSRLAGNEQFF. This chain connects TRBV5-6 to TRBJ2-1; 11 nucleotides line up with TRBD2. The germline CDR1 and CDR2 sequences are SGHDT and YYEEEE. Trimming at V came to 3 bases and at J to 7 bases, leaving 3 bases not matched to a gene. CDR3 length equals 14 residues.

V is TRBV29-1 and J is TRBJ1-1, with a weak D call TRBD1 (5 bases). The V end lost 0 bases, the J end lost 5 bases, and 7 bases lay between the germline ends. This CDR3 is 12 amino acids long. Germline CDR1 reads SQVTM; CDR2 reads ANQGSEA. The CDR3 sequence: CSVEEGGTEAFF. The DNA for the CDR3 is TGCAGCGTTGAAGAGGGGGGGACTGAAGCTTTCTTT.

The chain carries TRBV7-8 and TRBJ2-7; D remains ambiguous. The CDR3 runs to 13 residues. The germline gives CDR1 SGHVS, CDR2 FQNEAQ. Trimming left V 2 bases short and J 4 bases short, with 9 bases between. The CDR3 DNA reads TGTGCCAGCAGCTTACGCAAAGGGTACGAGCAGTACTTC. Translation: CASSLRKGYEQYF.

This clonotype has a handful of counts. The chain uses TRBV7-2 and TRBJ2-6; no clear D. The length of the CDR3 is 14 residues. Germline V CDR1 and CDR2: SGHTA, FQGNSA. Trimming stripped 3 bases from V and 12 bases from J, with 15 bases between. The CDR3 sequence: CASSLMGSGRVLTF. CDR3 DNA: TGTGCCAGCAGCTTGATGGGTAGTGGCCGCGTCCTGACTTTC.